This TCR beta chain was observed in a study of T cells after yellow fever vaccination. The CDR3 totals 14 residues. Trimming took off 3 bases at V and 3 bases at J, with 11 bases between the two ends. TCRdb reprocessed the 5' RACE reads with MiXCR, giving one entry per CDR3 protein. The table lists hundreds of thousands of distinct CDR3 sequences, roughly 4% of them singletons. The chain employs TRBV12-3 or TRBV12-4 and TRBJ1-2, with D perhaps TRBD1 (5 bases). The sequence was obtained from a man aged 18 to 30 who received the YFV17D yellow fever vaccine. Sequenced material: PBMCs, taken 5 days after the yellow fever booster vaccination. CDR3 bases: TGTGCCAGCAGTTTTGCAGGGAACGACTATGGCTACACCTTC. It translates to CASSFAGNDYGYTF.